Below, 14 T cell receptor beta chains from the same sample are listed, as sequenced in a study of early T cells in non-severe SARS-CoV-2 infection. TCRdb analysed the 5' RACE reads with MiXCR anew, one entry per CDR3 protein. The table includes about 67,000 distinct CDR3 sequences, 9% to 10% detected once. The sequenced sample was whole blood, obtained at baseline. The receptors stem from an adult who was a healthcare worker with PCR-confirmed SARS-CoV-2 infection or an uninfected control (not recorded which).

CDR3 region: CARVVMGRSSTGELFF. The CDR3 DNA is TGTGCCAGAGTGGTAATGGGACGGTCGAGCACCGGGGAGCTGTTTTTT. This rearrangement joins TRBV21-1 to TRBJ2-2; the tabulated D call, TRBD1, remains unverified against the DNA. TRBV21-1 is an annotated pseudogene. The CDR3 is 16 amino acids.

This chain joins TRBV7-9 and TRBJ2-1, with unresolved D. The length of the CDR3 is 14 residues. Germline CDR1 reads SEHNR; CDR2 reads FQNEAQ (reference sequence). The V gene lost 7 bases and the J gene lost 10 bases, with 20 bases spanning the gap. The CDR3 nucleotides read TGTGCCAGCACGGCCTGGTACGAGATTGGGGAGCAGTTCTTC. Its translation: CASTAWYEIGEQFF.

This clonotype was counted ten times or more. The CDR3 reads CSVEEGHGSYGYTF. CDR3 bases: TGCAGCGTTGAAGAGGGACACGGATCTTATGGCTACACCTTC. The chain carries TRBV29-1 and TRBJ1-2, with D tentatively TRBD1 (6 bases). Germline lookup yields CDR1 SQVTM and CDR2 ANQGSEA. The ends were cut back, 0 bases at V and 5 bases at J, with 13 bases in the middle. CDR3 size: 14 residues.

This clonotype was recorded many times. The rearrangement uses TRBV24-1 and TRBJ2-3, with a weak D call TRBD2 (6 bases). This CDR3 is 15 amino acids long. Trimming took 3 bases from V and 6 from J, leaving 15 bases between them. Looked up from germline, CDR1 is KGHDR and CDR2 is SFDVKD. CDR3 sequence (DNA): TGTGCCACCAGTGATCGACTAGGCCGGAGGGATACGCAGTATTTT. Its translation is CATSDRLGRRDTQYF.

V gene TRBV7-3 combines with J gene TRBJ2-3; 8 nucleotides line up with TRBD2. V gave up 2 bases and J gave up 5 bases; unmatched junction bases: 6. Germline CDR1 is SGHTA and CDR2 is FQGTGA. CDR3 length equals 15 residues. CDR3 sequence: CASSLASGRGDTQYF. As DNA, the CDR3 is TGTGCCAGCAGCTTAGCCAGCGGGAGAGGAGATACGCAGTATTTT.

The gene calls are TRBV12-3 or TRBV12-4 and TRBJ1-5; D unresolved. The CDR3 contains 10 residues. V lost 7 bases and J 6 bases, leaving 4 bases between the germline ends. The CDR3 is CASTPQPQHF. In DNA, the CDR3 is TGTGCCAGCACCCCTCAGCCCCAGCATTTT.

This clonotype showed up just a few times. The chain links TRBV6-5 to TRBJ2-7, with 7 bases identical to TRBD1. CDR1 is MNHEY, CDR2 SVGAGI, per germline. The CDR3 runs to 12 residues. V lost 8 bases to trimming and J lost 7 bases; unmatched junction nucleotides: 8. The CDR3 reads CASLSTGAEQYF. CDR3 nucleotide sequence: TGTGCCAGCCTTTCAACAGGGGCTGAGCAGTACTTC.

This chain links TRBV5-4 with TRBJ1-2, with D perhaps matching TRBD1 (5 bases). This CDR3 has 13 amino acids. The V end lost 2 bases, the J end lost 5 bases, and 10 bases lay between the germline ends. Looked up from germline, CDR1 is SGHNT and CDR2 is YYREEE (reference sequence). The CDR3 region has the DNA TGTGCCAGCAGCTTCAGCCCAGGGTATGGCTACACCTTC. It encodes CASSFSPGYGYTF.

This clonotype has more than one count but fewer than ten. V and J are TRBV4-1 and TRBJ1-2, with D possibly matching TRBD1 (6 bases). This CDR3 is built from 17 residues. V shed 0 bases and J shed 1 base, with 15 bases lying between them. Germline CDR1 and CDR2: MGHRA and YSYEKL. CDR3 protein: CASSQDPGASSNYGYTF. Written as DNA, the CDR3 is TGCGCCAGCAGCCAAGATCCAGGGGCTAGTAGTAACTATGGCTACACCTTC.

Remarks on this clonotype: With a much larger clone just one base away, this may be a read error. This rearrangement joins TRBV7-9 to TRBJ1-2; no clear D gene. Germline V gives CDR1 SEHNR, CDR2 FQNEAQ (reference sequence). This CDR3 comprises 13 residues. The CDR3 sequence: CTSSLGMDYGYTF. The CDR3 DNA sequence: TGTACCAGCAGCTTAGGAATGGACTATGGCTACACCTTC.

This clonotype was seen only a few times. This rearrangement joins TRBV7-8 to TRBJ1-4; 9 nucleotides line up with TRBD1. The CDR3 runs to 15 residues. V was pared by 2 bases and J by 7 bases, with 5 bases of the junction left unmatched. Germline assignment: CDR1 SGHVS and CDR2 FQNEAQ. This CDR3 is CASSLTGTGFEKLFF. As DNA, the CDR3 is TGTGCCAGCAGCTTAACCGGGACAGGGTTTGAAAAACTGTTTTTT.

This clonotype occurred a few times. The genes are TRBV9 and TRBJ2-2; D call uncertain. Germline V CDR1 and CDR2: SGDLS, YYNGEE. The CDR3 spans 13 residues. V was shortened by 0 bases and J by 4 bases, with 4 bases between the two germline ends. The CDR3 spells CASSVGGTGELFF. CDR3 sequence (DNA): TGTGCCAGCAGCGTAGGCGGCACCGGGGAGCTGTTTTTT.

At least ten counts were recorded for this clonotype. The rearrangement joins TRBV6-5 to TRBJ2-4; 7 nucleotides align to TRBD2. The CDR3 is made up of 15 amino acids. Germline V gives CDR1 MNHEY, CDR2 SVGAGI. The V and J ends lost 0 bases and 6 bases, in that order; junction bases with no gene match: 5. The CDR3 region is CASSYSRDYPNIQYF. CDR3 bases: TGTGCCAGCAGTTACTCCCGGGACTACCCAAACATTCAGTACTTC.

Ten or more counts support this clonotype. The rearrangement links TRBV6-2 or TRBV6-3 to TRBJ2-7, with unresolved D. Germline CDR1 is MNHEY and CDR2 is SVGEGT. The CDR3 is 14 amino acids. Trimming removed 6 bases from V and 0 bases from J, with 12 bases in between. The CDR3 protein is CASSPTGSSYEQYF. CDR3 DNA sequence: TGTGCCAGCAGCCCAACGGGCAGCTCCTACGAGCAGTACTTC.